This T cell receptor beta chain derives from a study of identical twins. Broader study findings: Excess sharing between twins was weaker in beta out-of-frame sequences.

Each CDR3 protein gets one entry after TCRdb re-called the 5' RACE reads with MiXCR. The sample consists of under 300,000 distinct CDR3 sequences, about 8.3% of them appearing once. On this clonotype: Its antigen is undetermined.

The same specimen was also included in a second study, on yellow fever vaccine responses in identical twins. That work states: Reportedly, the T cell response mounted by twins to vaccine seemed partly convergent, partly personalized.

The sample was CD8+ T cells sorted from blood. This clonotype originated in a woman under 30 in good health.

DNA for the CDR3: TGTGCCAGCAGCTTAGCAGCCGGCGTTCCGCTAGGGACAGATACGCAGTATTTT. This encodes CASSLAAGVPLGTDTQYF. This chain joins TRBV7-6 and TRBJ2-3; D remains ambiguous. The ends were cut back, 0 bases at V and 3 bases at J, with 19 bases in the middle. The CDR3 extends over 18 amino acids. Germline V gene lookup returns CDR1 SGHVS and CDR2 FNYEAQ.